One T cell receptor beta chain is described in this entry. V shed 6 bases and J shed 5 bases, with 16 bases lying between them. CDR3 length: 14 amino acids. The sample belongs to a study of CD8 T cells in Susac syndrome. Reverse transcription used about 0.45 to 1 ug RNA and random hexamers. TCRdb itself ran the immunoSEQ multiplex PCR reads through MiXCR, one entry per CDR3 protein. The sample consists of about 190,000 distinct CDR3 sequences, approximately 94% of them appearing once. The sample was CD4+ T cells from PBMCs. This sequence originates from a human donor with Susac syndrome. The V call is TRBV12-3 or TRBV12-4, the J call TRBJ2-5; D might be TRBD2 (6 bases). In DNA form, the CDR3 reads TGTGCCAGCAGCCCCAACTGGGACTTGGAGACCCAGTACTTC. This codes for CASSPNWDLETQYF.